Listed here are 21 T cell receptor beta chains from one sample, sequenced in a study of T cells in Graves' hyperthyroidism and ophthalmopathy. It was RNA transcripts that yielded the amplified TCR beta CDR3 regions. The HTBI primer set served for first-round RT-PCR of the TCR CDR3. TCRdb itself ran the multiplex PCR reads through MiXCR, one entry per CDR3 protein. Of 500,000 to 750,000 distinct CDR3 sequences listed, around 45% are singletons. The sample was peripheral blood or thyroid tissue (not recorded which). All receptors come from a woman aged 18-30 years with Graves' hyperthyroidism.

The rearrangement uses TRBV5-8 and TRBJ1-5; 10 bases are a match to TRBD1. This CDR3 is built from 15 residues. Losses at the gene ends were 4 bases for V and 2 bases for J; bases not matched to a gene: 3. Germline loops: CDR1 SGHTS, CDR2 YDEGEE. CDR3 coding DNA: TGTGCCAGCAGCCCGGGACAGGGGCGCAATCAGCCCCAGCATTTT. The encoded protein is CASSPGQGRNQPQHF.

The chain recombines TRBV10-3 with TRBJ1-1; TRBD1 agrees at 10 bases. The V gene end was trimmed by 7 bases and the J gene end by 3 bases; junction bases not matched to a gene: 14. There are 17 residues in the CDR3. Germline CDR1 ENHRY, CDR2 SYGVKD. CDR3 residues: CAITDRRTGGRDTEAFF. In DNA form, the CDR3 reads TGTGCCATCACCGACCGACGGACAGGGGGACGAGACACTGAAGCTTTCTTT.

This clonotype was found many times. CDR3: CSASSGTELSQYF. The CDR3 bases are TGCAGTGCTAGTTCCGGGACAGAATTATCGCAGTACTTC. The chain has TRBV20-1 and TRBJ2-7; the match to TRBD1 covers 7 bases. The CDR3 covers 13 residues. V shed 3 bases and J 9 bases; nucleotides not matched to a gene: 11. CDR1 and CDR2 (germline): DFQATT, SNEGSKA (reference sequence).

CDR3 in amino acids: CASTWASGRETQYF. As DNA, the CDR3 is TGTGCCAGCACCTGGGCTAGCGGCCGAGAGACCCAGTACTTC. J is TRBJ2-5 and V is TRBV2; TRBD2 agrees at 7 bases. Germline assignment: CDR1 SNHLY and CDR2 FYNNEI. J gave up 4 bases and V 7 bases, and 9 bases lay outside the gene matches. The CDR3 sequence is 14 residues long. Together with reference TRBV2 and TRBJ2-5, the CDR3 gives the full variable domain: EPEVTQTPSHQVTQMGQEVILRCVPISNHLYFYWYRQILGQKVEFLVSFYNNEISEKSEIFDDQFSVERPDGSNFTLKIRSTKLEDSAMYFCASTWASGRETQYFGPGTRLLVL.

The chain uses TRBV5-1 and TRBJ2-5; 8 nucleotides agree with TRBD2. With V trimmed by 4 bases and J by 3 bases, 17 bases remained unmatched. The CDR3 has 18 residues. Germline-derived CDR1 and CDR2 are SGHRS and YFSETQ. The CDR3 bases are TGCGCCAGCAGCCGAGGGGATCGCGGGAGGATAGGAGAAGAGACCCAGTACTTC. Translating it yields CASSRGDRGRIGEETQYF.

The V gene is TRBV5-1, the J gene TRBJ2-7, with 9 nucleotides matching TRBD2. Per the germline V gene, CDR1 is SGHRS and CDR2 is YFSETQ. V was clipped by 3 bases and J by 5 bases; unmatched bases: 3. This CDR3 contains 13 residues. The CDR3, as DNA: TGCGCCAGCAGCTCCCGGACTAGCGACGAGCAGTACTTC. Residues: CASSSRTSDEQYF.

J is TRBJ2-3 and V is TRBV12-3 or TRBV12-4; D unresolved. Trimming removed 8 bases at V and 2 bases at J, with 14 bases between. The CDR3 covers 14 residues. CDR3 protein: CASSPLGYTDTQYF. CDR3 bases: TGTGCCAGCTCACCCCTAGGCTACACAGATACGCAGTATTTT.

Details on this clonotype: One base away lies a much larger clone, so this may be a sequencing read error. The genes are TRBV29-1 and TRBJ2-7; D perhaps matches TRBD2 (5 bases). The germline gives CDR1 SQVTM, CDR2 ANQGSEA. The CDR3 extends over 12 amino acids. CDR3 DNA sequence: TGCAGTGCTAGAAAGACTACGCACGAGCAGTACTTC. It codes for CSARKTTHEQYF.

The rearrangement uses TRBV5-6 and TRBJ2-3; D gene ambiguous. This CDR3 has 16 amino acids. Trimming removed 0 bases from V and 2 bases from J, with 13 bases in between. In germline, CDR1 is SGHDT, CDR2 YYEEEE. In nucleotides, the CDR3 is TGTGCCAGCAGCTTGGTCGGTAGCCGAGACACAGATACGCAGTATTTT. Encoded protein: CASSLVGSRDTDTQYF. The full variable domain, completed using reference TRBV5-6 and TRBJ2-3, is DAGVTQSPTHLIKTRGQQVTLRCSPKSGHDTVSWYQQALGQGPQFIFQYYEEEERQRGNFPDRFSGHQFPNYSSELNVNALLLGDSALYLCASSLVGSRDTDTQYFGPGTRLTVL.

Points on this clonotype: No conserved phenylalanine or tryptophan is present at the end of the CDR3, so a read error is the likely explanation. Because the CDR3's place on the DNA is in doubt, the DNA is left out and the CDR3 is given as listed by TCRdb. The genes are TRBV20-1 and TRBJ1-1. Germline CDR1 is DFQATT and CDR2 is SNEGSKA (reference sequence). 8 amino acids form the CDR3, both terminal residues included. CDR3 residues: CSALPGLA.

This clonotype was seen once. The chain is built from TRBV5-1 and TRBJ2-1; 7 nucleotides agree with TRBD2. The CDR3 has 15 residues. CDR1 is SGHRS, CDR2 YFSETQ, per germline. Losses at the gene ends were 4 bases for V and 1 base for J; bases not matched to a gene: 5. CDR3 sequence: CASSDTSVSYNEQFF. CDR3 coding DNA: TGCGCCAGCAGCGACACTAGCGTTTCCTACAATGAGCAGTTCTTC.

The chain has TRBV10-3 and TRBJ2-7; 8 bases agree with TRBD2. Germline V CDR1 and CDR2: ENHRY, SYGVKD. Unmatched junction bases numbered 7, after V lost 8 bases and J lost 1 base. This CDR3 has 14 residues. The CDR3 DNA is TGTGCCATCCGGGGGGCTAGCGGGTCCTACGAGCAGTACTTC. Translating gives CAIRGASGSYEQYF.

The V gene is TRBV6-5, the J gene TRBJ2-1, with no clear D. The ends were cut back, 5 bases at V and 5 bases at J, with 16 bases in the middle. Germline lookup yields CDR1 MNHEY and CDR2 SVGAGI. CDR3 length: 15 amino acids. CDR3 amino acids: CASSGHARANNEQFF. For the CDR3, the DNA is TGTGCCAGCAGTGGTCATGCCCGGGCCAACAATGAGCAGTTCTTC.

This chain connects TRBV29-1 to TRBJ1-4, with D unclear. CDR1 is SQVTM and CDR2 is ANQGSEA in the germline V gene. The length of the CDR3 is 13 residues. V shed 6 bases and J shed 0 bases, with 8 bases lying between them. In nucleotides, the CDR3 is TGCAGCGTAGGAGAGCCAACTAATGAAAAACTGTTTTTT. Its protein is CSVGEPTNEKLFF. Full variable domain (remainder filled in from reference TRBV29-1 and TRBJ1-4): SAVISQKPSRDICQRGTSLTIQCQVDSQVTMMFWYRQQPGQSLTLIATANQGSEATYESGFVIDKFPISRPNLTFSTLTVSNMSPEDSSIYLCSVGEPTNEKLFFGSGTQLSVL.

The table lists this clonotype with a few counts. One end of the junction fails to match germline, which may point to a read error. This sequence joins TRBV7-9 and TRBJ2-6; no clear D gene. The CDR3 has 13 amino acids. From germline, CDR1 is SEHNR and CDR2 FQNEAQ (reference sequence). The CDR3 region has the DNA TGTGCCAGCAGCGATGGCCGGGCGAACGTCCTGACTTTC. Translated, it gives CASSDGRANVLTF. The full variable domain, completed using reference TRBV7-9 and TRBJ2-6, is DTGVSQNPRHKITKRGQNVTFRCDPISEHNRLYWYRQTLGQGPEFLTYFQNEAQLEKSRLLSDRFSAERPKGSFSTLEIQRTEQGDSAMYLCASSDGRANVLTFGAGSRLTVL.

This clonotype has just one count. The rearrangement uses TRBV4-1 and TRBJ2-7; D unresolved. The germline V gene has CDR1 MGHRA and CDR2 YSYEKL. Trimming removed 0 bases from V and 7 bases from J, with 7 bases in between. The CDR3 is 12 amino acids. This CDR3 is CASSQDWYEQYF. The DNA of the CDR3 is TGCGCCAGCAGCCAAGACTGGTATGAGCAGTACTTC.

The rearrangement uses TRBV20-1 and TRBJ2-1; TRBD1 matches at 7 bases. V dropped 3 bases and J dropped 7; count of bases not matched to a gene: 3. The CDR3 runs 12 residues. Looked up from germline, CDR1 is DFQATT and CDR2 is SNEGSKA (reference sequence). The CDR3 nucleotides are TGCAGTGCTAGCGAACAGGGGAATGAGCAGTTCTTC. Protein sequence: CSASEQGNEQFF.

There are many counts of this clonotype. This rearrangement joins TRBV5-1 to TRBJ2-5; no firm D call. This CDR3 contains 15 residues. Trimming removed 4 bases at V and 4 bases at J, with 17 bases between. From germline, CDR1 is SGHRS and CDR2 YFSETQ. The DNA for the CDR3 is TGCGCCAGCAGCCCCGACGAGGTCCGCGGAGAGACCCAGTACTTC. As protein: CASSPDEVRGETQYF.

The CDR3 DNA sequence: TGCAGTGCCAGCAGCCAGCGGGGGACTAGCGGTCCCTACGAGCAGTACTTC. Its protein is CSASSQRGTSGPYEQYF. The chain combines TRBV20-1 with TRBJ2-7; 11 positions agree with TRBD2. In germline, CDR1 is DFQATT, CDR2 SNEGSKA (reference sequence). This CDR3 region has 17 residues. The V gene end was trimmed by 6 bases and the J gene end by 2 bases; junction bases not matched to a gene: 15.

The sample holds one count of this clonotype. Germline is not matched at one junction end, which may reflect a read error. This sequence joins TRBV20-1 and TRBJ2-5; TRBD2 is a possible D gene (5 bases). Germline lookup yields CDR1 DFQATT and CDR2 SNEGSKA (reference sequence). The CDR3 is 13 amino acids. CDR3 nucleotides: TGCAGTGCTAGGGTTCTAGTGGGAGAGGCCCAGTACTTC. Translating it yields CSARVLVGEAQYF.

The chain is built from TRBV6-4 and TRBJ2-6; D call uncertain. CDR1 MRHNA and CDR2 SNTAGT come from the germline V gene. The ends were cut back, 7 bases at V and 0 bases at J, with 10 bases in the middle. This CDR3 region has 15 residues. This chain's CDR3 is CASNVVHSGANVLTF. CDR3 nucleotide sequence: TGTGCCAGCAATGTGGTTCACTCTGGGGCCAACGTCCTGACTTTC.